These 21 T cell receptor beta chains originate from one sample sequenced in a study of T cells expressing NK-cell markers. Reanalyzing the 5' RACE reads, TCRdb keeps one entry per CDR3 protein, without DNA. The listing contains roughly 380,000 distinct CDR3 sequences. What was sequenced was blood T cells: a sorted CD56 or NKG2C T cell subset, CD4+ or CD8+ T cells, or bulk PBMC T cells (not recorded which). These receptors came from a man between 18 and 69 years old in good health.

The genes are TRBV5-1 and TRBJ1-1; lacking DNA, the TRBD1 call made by TCRdb goes unchecked. Germline assignment: CDR1 SGHRS and CDR2 YFSETQ. CDR3 length: 14 residues. CDR3 in amino acids: CASSLVGANTEAFF.

This chain joins TRBV7-9 and TRBJ1-4; TCRdb's D call, TRBD1, is unchecked because there is no DNA. The CDR3 consists of 15 residues. From germline, CDR1 is SEHNR and CDR2 FQNEAQ (reference sequence). The CDR3 reads CASSFGGPTNEKLFF.

The chain has TRBV19 and TRBJ1-5. The CDR3 has 12 amino acids. The V gene's germline CDR1 is LNHDA and CDR2 SQIVND (reference sequence). CDR3 amino acids: CASSIRNQPQHF.

This chain uses TRBV6-5 with TRBJ2-1. The CDR3 consists of 13 residues. CDR1 is MNHEY and CDR2 is SVGAGI in the germline V gene. The CDR3 reads CASSYDVSSEQFF.

The chain joins TRBV7-9 to TRBJ2-2. The germline gives CDR1 SEHNR, CDR2 FQNEAQ (reference sequence). There are 15 residues in the CDR3. The CDR3 loop is CASSLALGFTGELFF.

This sequence joins TRBV20-1 and TRBJ2-1; TCRdb designates TRBD1, a call that cannot be tested without DNA. The CDR3 loop spans 15 amino acids. Looked up from germline, CDR1 is DFQATT and CDR2 is SNEGSKA (reference sequence). The CDR3 reads CSAYGARGIDNEQFF.

CDR3 region: CASSHLGAEGNTIYF. V gene TRBV7-2 combines with J gene TRBJ1-3; TCRdb lists TRBD1, though no DNA is available to test this call. CDR1 is SGHTA and CDR2 is FQGNSA in the germline V gene. The CDR3 runs 15 residues.

V is TRBV5-1 and J is TRBJ2-3; TCRdb reports TRBD1, a call that lacks DNA to check it against. The CDR3 totals 14 residues. Germline V gives CDR1 SGHRS, CDR2 YFSETQ. The CDR3 loop reads CASSRTVWTDTQYF.

The CDR3 loop is CASSFRQGNQETQYF. The chain has TRBV7-9 and TRBJ2-5; there is no DNA to check the TCRdb D call of TRBD1. The CDR3 covers 15 residues. The germline gives CDR1 SEHNR, CDR2 FQNEAQ (reference sequence).

The gene calls are TRBV15 and TRBJ1-2; no DNA is available, so the TRBD1 call from TCRdb remains unchecked. This CDR3 has 13 residues. Germline V gene sequence: CDR1 LNHNV, CDR2 YYDKDF (reference sequence). CDR3: CATSRGQGDGYTF. Full variable domain (outside the CDR3, taken from reference TRBV15 and TRBJ1-2): DAMVIQNPRYQVTQFGKPVTLSCSQTLNHNVMYWYQQKSSQAPKLLFHYYDKDFNNEADTPDNFQSRRPNTSFCFLDIRSPGLGDTAMYLCATSRGQGDGYTFGSGTRLTVV.

Measured by frequency, this clonotype is medium-sized (0.01 to 0.1%). The chain uses TRBV6-1 and TRBJ2-3. This CDR3 contains 15 residues. Germline V lookup: CDR1 MNHNS, CDR2 SASEGT. The CDR3 loop reads CASRKTVTSTDTQYF.

The genes are TRBV4-1 and TRBJ2-3; there is no DNA to check the TCRdb D call of TRBD2. The length of the CDR3 is 17 residues. The germline CDR1 and CDR2 sequences are MGHRA and YSYEKL. The CDR3 is CASSQDGAGGGADTQYF.

This chain uses TRBV28 with TRBJ1-2; TCRdb's D call of TRBD1 is untestable without DNA. The CDR3 is made up of 15 amino acids. Germline lookup yields CDR1 MDHEN and CDR2 SYDVKM. The CDR3 loop reads CASSGVDRESYGYTF.

The CDR3 protein is CASSEAGRGLDQPQHF. The gene calls are TRBV2 and TRBJ1-5. CDR1 and CDR2 from the germline V gene are SNHLY and FYNNEI. The CDR3 runs 16 residues.

This sequence joins TRBV5-1 and TRBJ2-3; the D gene TCRdb calls, TRBD1, cannot be checked with no DNA. The length of the CDR3 is 12 residues. Germline V gene data show CDR1 as SGHRS and CDR2 as YFSETQ. The CDR3 region is CASKGAEDTQYF.

The chain carries TRBV5-1 and TRBJ1-2. CDR1 and CDR2 (germline): SGHRS, YFSETQ. This CDR3 spans 13 amino acids. CDR3 amino acids: CASSHATNYGYTF.

The chain is built from TRBV4-1 and TRBJ2-1; as DNA is missing, the TRBD2 call by TCRdb cannot be tested. The CDR3 has 16 amino acids. Germline CDR1 and CDR2: MGHRA and YSYEKL. The CDR3 loop is CASSQAGLAGRDEQFF.

The rearrangement joins TRBV6-1 to TRBJ1-1; the TCRdb call, TRBD1, lacks DNA for checking. The germline V gene has CDR1 MNHNS and CDR2 SASEGT. CDR3 size: 15 residues. The CDR3 loop reads CASMTKTRGNTEAFF.

The chain carries TRBV15 and TRBJ1-5. CDR1 is LNHNV and CDR2 is YYDKDF in the germline V gene (reference sequence). The CDR3 runs 14 residues. CDR3 amino acids: CATGWGFSNQPQHF.

The chain carries TRBV15 and TRBJ2-3; the TRBD1 assignment by TCRdb is unverifiable without DNA. CDR1 is LNHNV and CDR2 is YYDKDF in the germline V gene (reference sequence). This CDR3 spans 13 amino acids. The CDR3 protein is CATSKQGAYTQYF.

The V and J genes are TRBV7-9 and TRBJ1-4. From germline, CDR1 is SEHNR and CDR2 FQNEAQ (reference sequence). The CDR3 contains 15 residues. This chain's CDR3 is CASSLGGRRNEKLFF.